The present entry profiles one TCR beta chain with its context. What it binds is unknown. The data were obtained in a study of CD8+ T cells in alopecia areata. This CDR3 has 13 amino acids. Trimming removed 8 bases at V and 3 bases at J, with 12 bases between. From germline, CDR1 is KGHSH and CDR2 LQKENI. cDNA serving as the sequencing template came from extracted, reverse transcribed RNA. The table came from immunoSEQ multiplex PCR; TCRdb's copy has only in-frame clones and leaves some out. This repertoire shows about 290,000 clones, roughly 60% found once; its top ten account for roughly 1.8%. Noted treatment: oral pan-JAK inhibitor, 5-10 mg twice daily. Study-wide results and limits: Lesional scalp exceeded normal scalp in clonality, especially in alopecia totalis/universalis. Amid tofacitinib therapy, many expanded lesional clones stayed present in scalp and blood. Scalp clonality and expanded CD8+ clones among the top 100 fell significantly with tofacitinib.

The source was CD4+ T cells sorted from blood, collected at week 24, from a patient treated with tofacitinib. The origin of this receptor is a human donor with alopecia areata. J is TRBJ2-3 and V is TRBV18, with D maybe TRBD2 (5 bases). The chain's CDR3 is CASGLGQTDTQYF. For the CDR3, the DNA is TGTGCCAGCGGACTCGGGCAGACAGATACGCAGTATTTT.